Listed here are 2 T cell receptor beta chains from one sample, sequenced in a study of control samples from healthy donors and cancer patients. TCRdb's table, derived via immunoSEQ multiplex PCR, lists solely in-frame clones and lacks some. Among 130,000 to 150,000 clones, 75% to 90% were seen once, and the ten largest hold around 10%. Material for sequencing was blood. Receptors were obtained from a woman aged 25 to 39 in good health.

The chain joins TRBV27 to TRBJ2-7, with a possible D match to TRBD2 (6 bases). The V end lost 2 bases, the J end lost 0 bases, and 11 bases lay between the germline ends. The CDR3 consists of 15 residues. Germline V gives CDR1 MNHEY, CDR2 SMNVEV (reference sequence). CDR3 residues: CASSLTAGRSYEQYF. The CDR3 DNA is TGTGCCAGCAGTTTAACGGCGGGGCGCTCCTACGAGCAGTACTTC.

The V and J genes are TRBV7-9 and TRBJ2-1; 12 positions match TRBD2. J lost 7 bases, V lost 7 bases, and 8 bases had no gene match. The V gene's germline CDR1 is SEHNR and CDR2 FQNEAQ (reference sequence). The CDR3 covers 15 residues. CDR3 DNA: TGTGCCAGCACCCTATCCACTAGCGGGAGGAATGAGCAGTTCTTC. Translated, it gives CASTLSTSGRNEQFF. Full variable domain (missing parts from reference TRBV7-9 and TRBJ2-1): DTGVSQNPRHKITKRGQNVTFRCDPISEHNRLYWYRQTLGQGPEFLTYFQNEAQLEKSRLLSDRFSAERPKGSFSTLEIQRTEQGDSAMYLCASTLSTSGRNEQFFGPGTRLTVL.